This entry is about one TCR beta chain. Random hexamers were used to reverse transcribe roughly 0.5 to 1 ug of RNA. TCRdb reprocessed the immunoSEQ multiplex PCR reads with MiXCR, giving one entry per CDR3 protein. The repertoire holds over 100,000 distinct CDR3 sequences, 90% to 98% seen once, with 0.096% in the top ten. This record belongs to a study of CD8 T cells in Susac syndrome. Germline V CDR1 and CDR2: DFQATT, SNEGSKA (reference sequence). V lost 0 bases and J 4 bases, leaving 7 bases between the germline ends. The CDR3 loop spans 13 amino acids. Sequenced sample: CD4+ T cells from PBMCs. The TCR originated in a human donor in good health. V and J are TRBV20-1 and TRBJ1-3; D remains ambiguous. The CDR3 DNA sequence: TGCAGTGCTAGAGAGTTTGGGGGAAACACCATATATTTT. Its protein product is CSAREFGGNTIYF.